The 22 T cell receptor beta chains reported below all come from one sample, sequenced in a study of long-term antiretroviral therapy in people with HIV. Survey-level resolution applied to immunoSEQ assay v3.0. Profiling relied on immunoSEQ multiplex PCR, and the TCRdb table lists in-frame clones only, not all of them. The sample consists of approximately 17,000 clones, around 74% of them appearing once. Sequenced here: unsorted PBMCs, sampled about 2.5 years before starting antiretroviral therapy. The receptor set was obtained from a woman aged 50 to 60 with HIV.

This clone was recorded only once. V gene TRBV5-4 combines with J gene TRBJ1-6; no clear D gene. This CDR3 comprises 15 residues. CDR1 and CDR2 from the germline V gene are SGHNT and YYREEE (reference sequence). The germline V and J ends were trimmed by 3 bases and 5 bases, with 12 bases remaining between them. CDR3 DNA sequence: TGTGCCAGCAGCTCTACGACTTTCCATAATTCACCCCTCCACTTT. It encodes CASSSTTFHNSPLHF. Variable domain in full (rest from reference TRBV5-4 and TRBJ1-6): ETGVTQSPTHLIKTRGQQVTLRCSSQSGHNTVSWYQQALGQGPQFIFQYYREEENGRGNFPPRFSGLQFPNYSSELNVNALELDDSALYLCASSSTTFHNSPLHFGNGTRLTVT.

This chain links TRBV10-3 with TRBJ1-2; no definite D call. Per germline, CDR1 ENHRY and CDR2 SYGVKD. The CDR3 contains 12 residues. Trimming stripped 4 bases from V and 7 bases from J, with 10 bases between. CDR3 DNA sequence: TGTGCCATCAGTGCTATGTCGGGTGGCTACACCTTC. Translating it yields CAISAMSGGYTF.

This clone was seen a single time. The rearrangement links TRBV6-1 to TRBJ1-5, with 12 bases matching TRBD1. In germline, CDR1 is MNHNS, CDR2 SASEGT. The CDR3 is 19 amino acids. The trim removed 4 bases at V and 1 base at J, leaving 11 bases unmatched. The CDR3 nucleotides are TGTGCCAGCAGTGGTAACCGGGACAGGGGGCGCGGGAGCAATCAGCCCCAGCATTTT. Protein: CASSGNRDRGRGSNQPQHF.

The V call is TRBV7-3, the J call TRBJ2-2; D not certain. Germline V gene data show CDR1 as SGHTA and CDR2 as FQGTGA. V dropped 2 bases and J dropped 1 base, with 5 bases sitting between them. The CDR3 extends over 14 amino acids. CDR3 in amino acids: CASSLSGNTGELFF. For the CDR3, the DNA is TGTGCCAGCAGCTTATCAGGGAACACCGGGGAGCTGTTTTTT.

This clone occurred a few times. The chain employs TRBV5-1 and TRBJ2-2, with a possible D match to TRBD1 (6 bases). CDR3 length: 17 amino acids. Germline lookup yields CDR1 SGHRS and CDR2 YFSETQ. V dropped 4 bases and J dropped 6 bases, with 22 bases sitting between them. The CDR3 nucleotides read TGCGCCAGCAGCGTAGGGAACAGGGACCCCAAGGCCGGGGAGCTGTTTTTT. Its protein is CASSVGNRDPKAGELFF.

The V call is TRBV6-5, the J call TRBJ2-7; 9 bases match TRBD1. V lost 4 bases to trimming and J lost 4 bases; unmatched junction nucleotides: 5. CDR1 is MNHEY, CDR2 SVGAGI, per germline. This CDR3 spans 14 amino acids. The CDR3 sequence is CASSLQGASYEQYF. The CDR3 nucleotides read TGTGCCAGCAGTTTACAGGGGGCGTCGTACGAGCAGTACTTC.

In this sample, this clone turned up once. The V call is TRBV11-2, the J call TRBJ2-3, with TRBD2 matching 10 bases. Germline lookup yields CDR1 SGHAT and CDR2 FQNNGV. After removal of 1 base from V and 0 bases from J, the junction contained 7 bases not matched to a gene. The CDR3 runs to 18 residues. Written as DNA, the CDR3 is TGTGCCAGCAGCTTAGGGCTAGCGGGGGCCAAAAGCACAGATACGCAGTATTTT. Translated, it gives CASSLGLAGAKSTDTQYF.

This clone is classed as large. The rearrangement uses TRBV7-3 and TRBJ2-2; no reliable D call. Trimming cost V 5 bases and J 3 bases, with 10 bases left between them. This CDR3 contains 14 residues. The germline CDR1 and CDR2 sequences are SGHTA and FQGTGA. The CDR3 spells CASSLNSYTGELFF. As DNA, the CDR3 is TGTGCCAGCAGCCTTAACAGTTACACCGGGGAGCTGTTTTTT.

V gene TRBV6-1 combines with J gene TRBJ2-1; TRBD2 aligns across 13 bases. The junction had 8 bases not matched to a gene; V was cut back by 6 bases and J by 12 bases. Germline values: CDR1 MNHNS, CDR2 SASEGT. The CDR3 covers 14 residues. The DNA of the CDR3 is TGTGCCAGCAGGGGGACTAGCGGGGATCCGGGGCAGTTCTTC. This codes for CASRGTSGDPGQFF.

J is TRBJ2-7 and V is TRBV5-1; 7 bases fit TRBD1. The CDR3 has 13 amino acids. Per germline, CDR1 SGHRS and CDR2 YFSETQ. After removal of 4 bases from V and 6 bases from J, the junction contained 7 bases not matched to a gene. CDR3 DNA sequence: TGCGCCAGCAGCGAACGACAGGGAACCGAGCAGTACTTC. It translates to CASSERQGTEQYF.

The rearrangement links TRBV29-1 to TRBJ2-3; D gene unclear. The V gene's germline CDR1 is SQVTM and CDR2 ANQGSEA. Trimming cost V 2 bases and J 1 base, with 10 bases left between them. The CDR3 consists of 14 residues. CDR3 DNA sequence: TGCAGCGTTGAACTAGTTTTCGGCACAGATACGCAGTATTTT. It translates to CSVELVFGTDTQYF.

There are a few counts of this clone. The chain has TRBV5-1 and TRBJ2-7; 12 bases match TRBD2. CDR3 size: 15 residues. V lost 0 bases, J lost 3 bases, and 1 base stayed unmatched. In germline, CDR1 is SGHRS, CDR2 YFSETQ. The CDR3 nucleotides are TGCGCCAGCAGCTTGGGGGGACTAGCGGGCTACGAGCAGTACGTC. This codes for CASSLGGLAGYEQYV.

V usage is TRBV30 and J usage is TRBJ2-3, with 7 bases aligning to TRBD1. Looked up from germline, CDR1 is GTSNPN and CDR2 is SVGIG (reference sequence). This CDR3 contains 16 residues. The J segment lost 1 base and the V segment lost 0 bases, leaving 7 bases of the junction unmatched. The chain's CDR3 is CAWSVGDRLGTDTQYF. The CDR3 DNA sequence: TGTGCCTGGAGTGTGGGGGACAGACTGGGCACAGATACGCAGTATTTT.

V and J are TRBV4-1 and TRBJ2-3, with 9 bases fitting TRBD2. The V and J ends lost 1 base and 5 bases, in that order; junction bases with no gene match: 4. Germline V gene data show CDR1 as MGHRA and CDR2 as YSYEKL. The CDR3 runs 15 residues. CDR3 residues: CASSQVLAGEDTQYF. DNA for the CDR3: TGCGCCAGCAGCCAAGTTTTAGCGGGGGAAGATACGCAGTATTTT.

This clone was seen a handful of times. The V gene is TRBV20-1, the J gene TRBJ2-5; the D is unclear. This CDR3 comprises 10 residues. V lost 1 base and J lost 4, with 1 base in between. The germline gives CDR1 DFQATT, CDR2 SNEGSKA (reference sequence). CDR3 DNA: TGCAGTGCTAGAGGAGAGACCCAGTACTTC. It codes for CSARGETQYF.

The rearrangement links TRBV19 to TRBJ1-5; D perhaps matches TRBD1 (6 bases). V shed 6 bases and J shed 7 bases, with 19 bases lying between them. This CDR3 spans 15 amino acids. CDR1 and CDR2 from the germline V gene are LNHDA and SQIVND (reference sequence). The CDR3 reads CASRISNRDYQPQHF. The DNA of the CDR3 is TGTGCCAGTAGGATCTCGAACAGGGATTACCAGCCCCAGCATTTT. The variable domain in full, with the rest retrieved from reference TRBV19 and TRBJ1-5, is DGGITQSPKYLFRKEGQNVTLSCEQNLNHDAMYWYRQDPGQGLRLIYYSQIVNDFQKGDIAEGYSVSREKKESFPLTVTSAQKNPTAFYLCASRISNRDYQPQHFGDGTRLSIL.

This clone has just a few counts. V gene TRBV5-1 combines with J gene TRBJ1-6; no firm D call. CDR1 is SGHRS and CDR2 is YFSETQ in the germline V gene. The V end lost 0 bases, the J end lost 5 bases, and 12 bases lay between the germline ends. The CDR3 has 16 residues. The CDR3 spells CASSLAEGRNNSPLHF. The CDR3 bases are TGCGCCAGCAGCTTGGCCGAAGGGCGAAATAATTCACCCCTCCACTTT.

The CDR3 region is CASGPSRASTDTQYF. CDR3 coding DNA: TGTGCTAGTGGTCCCTCCCGGGCTAGCACAGATACGCAGTATTTT. The chain has TRBV12-5 and TRBJ2-3; no definite D call. CDR1 is LGHNT and CDR2 is FRNRAP in the germline V gene. V was pared by 5 bases and J by 0 bases, with 12 bases between. The CDR3 runs to 15 residues.

The chain recombines TRBV7-2 with TRBJ2-2; D gene unclear. Trimming cost V 1 base and J 2 bases, with 5 bases left between them. CDR1 and CDR2 (germline): SGHTA, FQGNSA. CDR3 length equals 14 residues. The CDR3 is CASSLERNTGELFF. Here the CDR3 DNA reads TGTGCCAGCAGCTTAGAACGAAACACCGGGGAGCTGTTTTTT.

This clone was seen only once. The CDR3 region is CASSSGWGYNEQFF. CDR3 bases: TGTGCCAGCAGTTCGGGATGGGGCTACAATGAGCAGTTCTTC. The chain is built from TRBV6-5 and TRBJ2-1; perhaps TRBD2 as D (5 bases). Germline V gene lookup returns CDR1 MNHEY and CDR2 SVGAGI. V lost 4 bases and J 3 bases, leaving 10 bases between the germline ends. This CDR3 is built from 14 residues.

This chain uses TRBV15 with TRBJ2-2; D is ambiguous. The CDR3 is made up of 11 amino acids. The germline CDR1 and CDR2 sequences are LNHNV and YYDKDF (reference sequence). The V and J ends lost 5 bases and 4 bases respectively, with 2 bases between them. The DNA for the CDR3 is TGTGCCACCAGCGGCACCGGGGAGCTGTTTTTT. It is translated as CATSGTGELFF.

This chain joins TRBV9 and TRBJ2-3, with TRBD2 matching 8 bases. The V and J ends lost 0 bases and 4 bases, in that order; junction bases with no gene match: 7. The CDR3 is 16 residues long. CDR1 SGDLS and CDR2 YYNGEE come from the germline V gene. This CDR3 reads CASSVEVSGVPDTQYF. CDR3 DNA: TGTGCCAGCAGCGTAGAGGTTAGCGGGGTACCAGATACGCAGTATTTT. The full variable domain, with the rest looked up from reference TRBV9 and TRBJ2-3, is DSGVTQTPKHLITATGQRVTLRCSPRSGDLSVYWYQQSLDQGLQFLIQYYNGEERAKGNILERFSAQQFPDLHSELNLSSLELGDSALYFCASSVEVSGVPDTQYFGPGTRLTVL.